Reported below is one T cell receptor beta chain. Its antigen is not identified. Samples came from axillary lymph nodes draining the breast cancer. This specimen belongs to a study of breast tumors, draining lymph nodes, adjacent tissues. This CDR3 region has 15 residues. The germline CDR1 and CDR2 sequences are LGHNA and YNFKEQ. Trimming pared 0 bases from V and 7 bases from J, leaving 12 bases between. Study conclusions and caveats: Compared with lymph nodes, tumors were less diverse; compared with nontumor tissue, more.

One entry per CDR3 protein results from TCRdb running MiXCR on the multiplex PCR reads. The profile shows approximately 100,000 distinct CDR3 sequences, approximately 21% of them singletons. V and J are TRBV4-2 and TRBJ1-4, with a weak D call TRBD1 (6 bases). Sequencing was done on a sample of axillary lymph node tissue. The clonotype originates from a female donor with breast cancer. Some clones in this sample may be carry-over from other donors' samples. The CDR3 region has the DNA TGTGCCAGCAGCCAAGACGGACAGAGTCGTGAAAAACTGTTTTTT. It yields the protein CASSQDGQSREKLFF.